The clone carrying this T cell receptor (beta chain) was detected ten times or more. The entry originates in a study of human T cells and chemical hapten exposure. About the study: Patients, largely female, had alopecia areata, totalis or universalis.

Time point meaning: patch test 2, 6 weeks after DPC sensitization. As to treatment: therapeutic diphenylcyclopropenone sensitization with weekly scalp DPC. TCRdb itself ran the RACE reads through MiXCR, one entry per CDR3 protein. Here the sample spans about 82,000 distinct CDR3 sequences, less than 8% being singletons. The V and J ends lost 2 bases and 10 bases, in that order; junction bases with no gene match: 8. The CDR3 extends over 16 amino acids. Germline V gene lookup returns CDR1 LGHDT and CDR2 YNNKEL (reference sequence). Material: whole blood, obtained in connection with sensitization to the hapten diphenylcyclopropenone (DPC). The sequence came from a woman aged 25-40 years with alopecia areata. Some clones in this sample may be carry-over from other donors' samples. The rearrangement links TRBV3-1 to TRBJ2-6, with 10 positions matching TRBD1. CDR3: CASSQSLPGQGNVLTF. The DNA of the CDR3 is TGTGCCAGCAGCCAATCACTACCGGGACAGGGGAACGTCCTGACTTTC.